The clone carrying this TCR beta chain was counted between two and nine times. What it binds is not known. These data belong to a study of blood T cells in healthy people across ages. Study information: Template switching picked up about one barcoded beta molecule for each two T cells.

Staff drew ten milliliters of peripheral blood from each donor. V lost 0 bases to trimming and J lost 11 bases, with 22 bases between them. In germline, CDR1 is MGHDK, CDR2 SYGVNS. The CDR3 has 16 amino acids. Then a second PCR, running about 6 to 12 cycles, was carried out with a sample-barcoded 5' primer and a J-beta primer mix. One entry per CDR3 protein results from TCRdb running MiXCR on the 5' RACE reads. The sample has about 1,400,000 distinct CDR3 sequences, around 59% seen once. Broader study findings: The fall in TCR beta diversity per million T cells was roughly linear with age.

The chain employs TRBV25-1 and TRBJ2-5; D may be TRBD1 (6 bases). The TCR originated in a man aged 18 to 29 in good health. Sequencing input: blood. CDR3 DNA sequence: TGTGCCAGCAGTGAATATTACCCCCAGGGGCCTGGAGAGCAGTACTTC. It encodes CASSEYYPQGPGEQYF.